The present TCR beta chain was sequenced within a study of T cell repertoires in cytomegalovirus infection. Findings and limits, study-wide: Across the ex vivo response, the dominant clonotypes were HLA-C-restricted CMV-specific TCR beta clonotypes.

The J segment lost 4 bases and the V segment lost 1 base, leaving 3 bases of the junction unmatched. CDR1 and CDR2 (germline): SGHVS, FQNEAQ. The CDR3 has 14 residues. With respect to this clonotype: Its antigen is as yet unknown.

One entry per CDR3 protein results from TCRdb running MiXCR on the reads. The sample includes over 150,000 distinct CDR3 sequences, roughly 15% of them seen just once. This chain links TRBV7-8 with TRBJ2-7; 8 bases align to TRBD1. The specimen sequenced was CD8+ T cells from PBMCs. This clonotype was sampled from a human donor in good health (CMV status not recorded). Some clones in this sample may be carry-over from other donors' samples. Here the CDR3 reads CASSLVTGEYEQYF. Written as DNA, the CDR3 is TGTGCCAGCAGCTTAGTGACAGGGGAATACGAGCAGTACTTC.